A single sample gave rise to the 29 T cell receptor beta chains below, sequenced in a study of T-cell memory formation after mild COVID-19. From the 5' RACE reads, TCRdb called clonotypes with MiXCR, one entry per CDR3 protein. The sample has about 310,000 distinct CDR3 sequences, around 19% seen once. The sequencing sample was made of PBMCs or a T cell subset sorted from them (not recorded which). These receptor sequences come from a man aged 18 to 30 who had mild COVID-19 (a few samples of this study predate the infection). Cell type and time point are not known.

This clonotype was detected a few times. Here the CDR3 DNA reads TGTGCCAGCAGCGCGCCGGCAACAGATACGCAGTATTTT. This sequence encodes CASSAPATDTQYF. The chain uses TRBV11-2 and TRBJ2-3; no definite D call. Trimming removed 5 bases from V and 3 bases from J, with 9 bases in between. Looked up from germline, CDR1 is SGHAT and CDR2 is FQNNGV. The CDR3 contains 13 residues.

The chain uses TRBV12-3 or TRBV12-4 and TRBJ1-1, with no clear D. V was trimmed by 5 bases and J by 3 bases, leaving 10 bases between them. The CDR3 is 13 amino acids. The CDR3 DNA sequence: TGTGCCAGCAGTCCTCTCACGGACACTGAAGCTTTCTTT. Translating it yields CASSPLTDTEAFF.

This clonotype was counted a few times. The chain joins TRBV29-1 to TRBJ1-2; no firm D call. Germline V gene data show CDR1 as SQVTM and CDR2 as ANQGSEA. Trimming cost V 7 bases and J 8 bases, with 20 bases left between them. This CDR3 contains 13 residues. CDR3 sequence: CSAYPHRGGGYTF. CDR3 nucleotides: TGCAGCGCTTACCCCCATCGAGGCGGCGGCTACACCTTC.

This clonotype turned up a few times. The J gene is TRBJ1-1, the V gene TRBV7-9; D is undetermined. Germline V gives CDR1 SEHNR, CDR2 FQNEAQ (reference sequence). The CDR3 has 14 amino acids. Trimming removed 6 bases at V and 6 bases at J, with 17 bases between. CDR3 residues: CASRPRTRSPEAFF. CDR3 bases: TGTGCCAGCAGACCTCGCACACGGTCCCCTGAAGCTTTCTTT.

CDR3 protein: CSARTNRGWDEQYV. In DNA form, the CDR3 reads TGCAGTGCTAGAACCAACAGGGGATGGGACGAGCAGTACGTC. V usage is TRBV20-1 and J usage is TRBJ2-7; 7 positions agree with TRBD1. After removal of 2 bases from V and 5 bases from J, the junction contained 9 bases not matched to a gene. This CDR3 is built from 14 residues. The germline V gene has CDR1 DFQATT and CDR2 SNEGSKA (reference sequence).

The chain is built from TRBV6-2 or TRBV6-3 and TRBJ2-7, with TRBD1 matching over 11 bases. The CDR3 runs to 19 residues. Unmatched junction bases numbered 14, after V lost 2 bases and J lost 2 bases. The germline CDR1 and CDR2 sequences are MNHEY and SVGEGT. The CDR3 region is CASSYDERTGGSLAYEQYV. CDR3 in DNA: TGTGCCAGCAGTTACGACGAAAGGACAGGGGGCTCCTTGGCCTACGAGCAGTACGTC.

CDR3 loop: CASSTGGRLGSTDTQYF. CDR3 sequence (DNA): TGTGCCAGCAGCACTGGTGGACGGTTGGGTAGCACAGATACGCAGTATTTT. The V call is TRBV7-8, the J call TRBJ2-3; D is undetermined. The CDR3 spans 17 residues. Germline CDR1 reads SGHVS; CDR2 reads FQNEAQ. The V end was cut by 5 bases, the J end by 0 bases, with 18 bases between.

This clonotype was counted a few times. The chain joins TRBV12-3 or TRBV12-4 to TRBJ1-6, with D perhaps matching TRBD1 (6 bases). V was clipped by 7 bases and J by 7 bases, with 14 bases between them. The CDR3 runs to 14 residues. This CDR3 is CASKSGQGNSPLHF. DNA for the CDR3: TGTGCCAGCAAATCGGGGCAGGGGAATTCACCCCTCCACTTT.

There are a few counts of this clonotype. The chain has TRBV19 and TRBJ2-7, with a tentative D call TRBD2 (7 bases). Trimming stripped 4 bases from V and 6 bases from J, with 13 bases between. The CDR3 is 13 amino acids. Germline CDR1 is LNHDA and CDR2 is SQIVND (reference sequence). The CDR3, as DNA: TGTGCCAGTAGTAGTGCGGGGGCTACCGAGCAGTACTTC. It codes for CASSSAGATEQYF.

The V gene is TRBV7-3, the J gene TRBJ2-1; 8 bases map to TRBD1. CDR3 size: 15 residues. The V segment lost 5 bases and the J segment 0 bases; nucleotides outside the gene matches: 3. Looked up from germline, CDR1 is SGHTA and CDR2 is FQGTGA. This CDR3 is CASSNQGASYNEQFF. CDR3 nucleotide sequence: TGTGCCAGCAGCAACCAGGGGGCCTCCTACAATGAGCAGTTCTTC.

This clonotype appeared many times. The chain has TRBV24-1 and TRBJ2-3; TRBD2 aligns across 11 bases. Germline CDR1 is KGHDR and CDR2 is SFDVKD. J was trimmed by 5 bases and V by 3 bases; bases with no gene match: 9. CDR3 size: 17 residues. The CDR3 here is CATSDNSGGAYGDTQYF. In nucleotides, the CDR3 is TGTGCCACCAGTGATAATAGCGGGGGGGCCTACGGAGATACGCAGTATTTT.

This rearrangement joins TRBV14 to TRBJ2-5; tentatively, D is TRBD2 (5 bases). This CDR3 has 14 amino acids. V gave up 0 bases and J gave up 5 bases, with 10 bases separating them. Germline CDR1 reads SGHDN; CDR2 reads FVKESK. DNA for the CDR3: TGTGCCAGCAGCCAAGAGCCTTCGGGGGAGACCCAGTACTTC. Translating gives CASSQEPSGETQYF.

V usage is TRBV9 and J usage is TRBJ2-3; unclear D gene. CDR1 and CDR2 (germline): SGDLS, YYNGEE. This CDR3 comprises 15 residues. V was shortened by 2 bases and J by 9 bases, with 19 bases between the two germline ends. The CDR3 bases are TGTGCCAGCAGCGTTGGCGACATCGCGCGCGGAACGCAGTATTTT. It encodes CASSVGDIARGTQYF.

The table lists this clonotype with a few counts. This chain links TRBV7-9 with TRBJ1-1, with D maybe TRBD1 (6 bases). Trimming took 5 bases from V and 5 from J, leaving 15 bases between them. This CDR3 spans 14 amino acids. Germline loops: CDR1 SEHNR, CDR2 FQNEAQ (reference sequence). The CDR3 here is CASSNQGITTEAFF. The DNA for the CDR3 is TGTGCCAGCAGCAATCAGGGGATTACGACTGAAGCTTTCTTT. The whole variable domain, remainder taken from reference TRBV7-9 and TRBJ1-1, is DTGVSQNPRHKITKRGQNVTFRCDPISEHNRLYWYRQTLGQGPEFLTYFQNEAQLEKSRLLSDRFSAERPKGSFSTLEIQRTEQGDSAMYLCASSNQGITTEAFFGQGTRLTVV.

CDR3 nucleotides: TGTGCCAGCAATATTCAGGGGAACAATTCACCCCTCCACTTT. It translates to CASNIQGNNSPLHF. The J gene is TRBJ1-6, the V gene TRBV28; TRBD1 might be the D (6 bases). The V and J ends lost 7 bases and 7 bases respectively, with 14 bases between them. Germline assignment: CDR1 MDHEN and CDR2 SYDVKM. The CDR3 covers 14 residues.

Written as DNA, the CDR3 is TGTGCCAGCAGTTTAGAGGACAGCACCGGGGAGCTGTTTTTT. Amino acids: CASSLEDSTGELFF. V usage is TRBV12-3 or TRBV12-4 and J usage is TRBJ2-2, with D possibly TRBD1 on 6 matching bases. V shed 1 base and J shed 4 bases, with 7 bases lying between them. CDR3 size: 14 residues.

This clonotype occurred once. The chain uses TRBV9 and TRBJ2-1; TRBD1 matches 10 bases. The trim removed 4 bases at V and 9 bases at J, leaving 10 bases unmatched. This CDR3 contains 15 residues. The germline gives CDR1 SGDLS, CDR2 YYNGEE. DNA of the CDR3: TGTGCCAGCAGCCCCCCTCGGACAGGGGGGAGTGAGCAGTTCTTC. It encodes CASSPPRTGGSEQFF.

This clonotype was observed a few times. The chain has TRBV29-1 and TRBJ2-1; 10 bases map to TRBD1. The CDR3 totals 15 residues. From germline, CDR1 is SQVTM and CDR2 ANQGSEA. J gave up 7 bases and V 0 bases, and 6 bases lay outside the gene matches. The CDR3 DNA follows: TGCAGCGTTGAAGAACCGGGACAGGGGATGAATGAGCAGTTCTTC. Translated: CSVEEPGQGMNEQFF.

This clonotype turned up a few times. V usage is TRBV14 and J usage is TRBJ2-7, with TRBD2 matching over 7 bases. This CDR3 region has 13 residues. Per the germline V gene, CDR1 is SGHDN and CDR2 is FVKESK. The ends lost 8 bases at V and 8 bases at J; junction bases unmatched: 12. The chain's CDR3 is CASRGAGTTKQYF. Written as DNA, the CDR3 is TGTGCCAGCCGTGGAGCGGGGACTACGAAGCAGTACTTC.

The chain is built from TRBV11-2 and TRBJ2-2; D is unclear. Germline V gene data show CDR1 as SGHAT and CDR2 as FQNNGV. The CDR3 runs 12 residues. V dropped 3 bases and J dropped 4 bases, with 3 bases sitting between them. The CDR3 DNA is TGTGCCAGCAGCTTTACCACCGGGGAGCTGTTTTTT. Translating it yields CASSFTTGELFF.

V usage is TRBV7-2 and J usage is TRBJ2-1; 10 nucleotides line up with TRBD2. Germline values: CDR1 SGHTA, CDR2 FQGNSA. With 4 bases clipped from V and 4 bases from J, the junction kept 7 bases outside the gene matches. CDR3 length: 16 residues. This CDR3 reads CASSSGGAGGYNEQFF. In DNA, the CDR3 is TGTGCCAGCAGCTCCGGGGGAGCGGGGGGGTACAATGAGCAGTTCTTC.

This clonotype was recorded a few times. J is TRBJ1-1 and V is TRBV11-2; D is undetermined. V was cut by 1 base and J by 3 bases, with 9 bases left in between. The CDR3 is 14 amino acids. CDR1 and CDR2 (germline): SGHAT, FQNNGV. CDR3 region: CASSLVYGDTEAFF. In nucleotides, the CDR3 is TGTGCCAGCAGCTTAGTGTACGGGGACACTGAAGCTTTCTTT.

This clonotype was seen a handful of times. The chain is built from TRBV12-3 or TRBV12-4 and TRBJ2-7; 10 bases are shared with TRBD1. The V segment lost 1 base and the J segment 2 bases; nucleotides outside the gene matches: 5. The CDR3 contains 16 residues. This chain's CDR3 is CASSLGLGQGTYEQYF. Written as DNA, the CDR3 is TGTGCCAGCAGTTTAGGCCTGGGACAGGGGACCTACGAGCAGTACTTC.

The V gene is TRBV24-1, the J gene TRBJ2-1, with TRBD1 identical over 8 bases. There are 16 residues in the CDR3. The germline CDR1 and CDR2 sequences are KGHDR and SFDVKD. Trimming at V came to 2 bases and at J to 2 bases, leaving 4 bases not matched to a gene. This CDR3 is CATSDSGGLAYNEQFF. As DNA, the CDR3 is TGTGCCACCAGTGATTCAGGGGGCTTAGCCTACAATGAGCAGTTCTTC.

The chain couples TRBV6-5 to TRBJ2-3; TRBD2 matches at 13 bases. The CDR3 contains 18 residues. Trimming cost V 0 bases and J 5 bases; bases outside gene matches: 8. From germline, CDR1 is MNHEY and CDR2 SVGAGI. The CDR3 protein is CASSYSRGLAGAGDTQYF. CDR3 coding DNA: TGTGCCAGCAGTTACTCCCGCGGACTAGCGGGGGCGGGAGATACGCAGTATTTT.

The chain joins TRBV4-1 to TRBJ2-5; tentative D call: TRBD2 (6 bases). V lost 1 base and J 2 bases, leaving 11 bases between the germline ends. The CDR3 is 15 residues long. Germline values: CDR1 MGHRA, CDR2 YSYEKL. CDR3 DNA: TGCGCCAGCAGCCAAGGGGACGGAGGGCAAGAGACCCAGTACTTC. It encodes CASSQGDGGQETQYF.

The chain recombines TRBV21-1 with TRBJ2-7. TRBV21-1 is a documented pseudogene. The CDR3 extends over 15 amino acids. DNA of the CDR3: TGTGCCAGCAGCAAAGGGTCGGTCGGTGATCTCGAGCAGTACTTC. Its translation: CASSKGSVGDLEQYF.

The chain joins TRBV4-1 to TRBJ2-5, with 7 bases that match TRBD2. J lost 5 bases, V lost 4 bases, and 13 bases had no gene match. Germline V gene lookup returns CDR1 MGHRA and CDR2 YSYEKL. The CDR3 has 16 residues. CDR3 sequence reads: CASSPPGGGEVETQYF. The DNA for the CDR3 is TGCGCCAGCAGCCCGCCCGGGGGAGGGGAGGTGGAGACCCAGTACTTC.

This chain joins TRBV4-1 and TRBJ2-7, with 12 bases fitting TRBD1. V trimming: 4 bases; J trimming: 3 bases; junction bases outside the gene matches: 4. The CDR3 has 15 residues. CDR1 is MGHRA, CDR2 YSYEKL, per germline. CDR3 amino acids: CASSRGTGGFYEQYF. The CDR3 DNA is TGCGCCAGCAGCCGCGGGACAGGGGGCTTCTACGAGCAGTACTTC.